These 4 T cell receptor beta chains were all obtained from the same sample, sequenced in a study of response to subunit inactivated influenza vaccine. One entry per CDR3 protein results from TCRdb running MiXCR on the RT-PCR reads. The sample shows 500,000 to 600,000 distinct CDR3 sequences, approximately 10% of them seen only once. The same data also contributed to another study, on T cells expressing NK-cell markers. In that study: Template switching by 5'RACE with UMIs generated the TCR beta cDNA.

The sample here was PBMCs from blood, taken on the day of vaccination. The receptors were gathered from a man aged 50-59 years who received an inactivated influenza vaccine.

This clonotype turned up a few times. The gene calls are TRBV19 and TRBJ1-1; unclear D gene. Germline CDR1 is LNHDA and CDR2 is SQIVND (reference sequence). V lost 3 bases to trimming and J lost 7 bases, with 9 bases between them. This CDR3 is 12 amino acids long. The CDR3: CASSIGRVEAFF. CDR3 DNA sequence: TGTGCCAGTAGTATTGGACGGGTTGAAGCTTTCTTT.

The chain couples TRBV30 to TRBJ2-5; TRBD2 agrees at 7 bases. Germline CDR1 and CDR2: GTSNPN and SVGIG (reference sequence). The ends lost 0 bases at V and 2 bases at J; junction bases unmatched: 9. CDR3 length: 16 residues. The CDR3 region is CAWSVMAGVRQETQYF. The CDR3 nucleotides are TGTGCCTGGAGTGTCATGGCGGGAGTCAGGCAAGAGACCCAGTACTTC.

This clonotype was observed a handful of times. This chain joins TRBV15 and TRBJ2-7; TRBD2 aligns across 8 bases. The V gene's germline CDR1 is LNHNV and CDR2 YYDKDF (reference sequence). The CDR3 runs 17 residues. V was pared by 2 bases and J by 0 bases, with 9 bases of the junction left unmatched. CDR3 coding DNA: TGTGCCACCAGCAGACAGGGACTAGGGGGTTCCTCCTACGAGCAGTACTTC. This gives the protein CATSRQGLGGSSYEQYF.

Only a few counts were recorded for this clonotype. The CDR3 reads CASSQVGRDEVFF. The DNA for the CDR3 is TGCGCCAGCAGCCAAGTCGGTAGGGACGAGGTGTTTTTT. The chain employs TRBV4-1 and TRBJ1-4, with D possibly matching TRBD1 (5 bases). CDR1 and CDR2 (germline): MGHRA, YSYEKL. This CDR3 spans 13 amino acids. V lost 1 base and J lost 15, with 15 bases in between.